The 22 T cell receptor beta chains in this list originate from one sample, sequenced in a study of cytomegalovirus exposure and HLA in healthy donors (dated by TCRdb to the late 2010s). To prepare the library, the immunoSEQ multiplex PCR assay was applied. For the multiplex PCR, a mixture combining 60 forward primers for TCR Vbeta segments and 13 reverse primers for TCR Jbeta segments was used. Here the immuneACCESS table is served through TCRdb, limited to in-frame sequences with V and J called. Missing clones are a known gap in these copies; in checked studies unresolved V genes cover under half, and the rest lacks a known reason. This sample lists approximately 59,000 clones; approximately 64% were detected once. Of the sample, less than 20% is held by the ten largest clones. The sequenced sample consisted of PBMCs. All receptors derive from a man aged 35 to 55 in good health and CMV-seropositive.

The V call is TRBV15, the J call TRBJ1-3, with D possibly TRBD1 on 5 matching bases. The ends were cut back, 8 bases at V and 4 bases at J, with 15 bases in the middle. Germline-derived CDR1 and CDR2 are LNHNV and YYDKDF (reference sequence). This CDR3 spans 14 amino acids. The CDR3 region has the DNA TGTGCCACCGGGGCGGGGGGATCCGGAAACACCATATATTTT. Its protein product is CATGAGGSGNTIYF.

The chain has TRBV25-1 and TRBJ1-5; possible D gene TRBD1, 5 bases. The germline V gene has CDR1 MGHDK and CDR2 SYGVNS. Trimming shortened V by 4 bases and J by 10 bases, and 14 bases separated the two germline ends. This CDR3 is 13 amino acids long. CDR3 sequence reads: CASSGPDGTPQHF. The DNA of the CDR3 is TGTGCCAGCAGTGGACCAGACGGGACTCCCCAGCATTTT.

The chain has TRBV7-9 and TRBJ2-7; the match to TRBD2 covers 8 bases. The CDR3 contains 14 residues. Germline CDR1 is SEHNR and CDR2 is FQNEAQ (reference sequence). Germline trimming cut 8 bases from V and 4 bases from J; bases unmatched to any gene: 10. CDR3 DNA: TGTGCCAGCCGCGGCACTAGCGGAAAGTACGAGCAGTACTTC. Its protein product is CASRGTSGKYEQYF.

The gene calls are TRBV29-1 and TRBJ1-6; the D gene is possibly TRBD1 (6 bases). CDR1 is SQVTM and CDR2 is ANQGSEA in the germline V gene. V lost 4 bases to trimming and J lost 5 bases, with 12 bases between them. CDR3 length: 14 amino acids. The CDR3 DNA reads TGCAGCGTTGGGTGGACAGAACATAATTCACCCCTCCACTTT. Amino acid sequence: CSVGWTEHNSPLHF.

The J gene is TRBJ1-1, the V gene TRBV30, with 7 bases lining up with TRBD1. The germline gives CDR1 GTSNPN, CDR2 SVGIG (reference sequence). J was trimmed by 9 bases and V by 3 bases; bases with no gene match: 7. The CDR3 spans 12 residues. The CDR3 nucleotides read TGTGCCTGGAGCATGGACAGGTTTAAAGCTTTCTTT. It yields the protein CAWSMDRFKAFF.

The CDR3 loop reads CASRGQFEAFF. Written as DNA, the CDR3 is TGTGCCAGCCGGGGTCAATTTGAAGCTTTCTTT. This chain joins TRBV7-2 and TRBJ1-1; D gene unclear. Germline lookup yields CDR1 SGHTA and CDR2 FQGNSA. V was shortened by 8 bases and J by 7 bases, with 11 bases between the two germline ends. The CDR3 contains 11 residues.

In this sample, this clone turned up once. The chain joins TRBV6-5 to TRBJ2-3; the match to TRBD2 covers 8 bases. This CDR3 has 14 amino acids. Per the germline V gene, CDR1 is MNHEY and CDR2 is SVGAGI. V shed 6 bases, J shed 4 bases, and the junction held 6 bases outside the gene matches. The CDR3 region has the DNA TGTGCCAGCAGAGTGACTAGCGACTCAGATACGCAGTATTTT. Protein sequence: CASRVTSDSDTQYF.

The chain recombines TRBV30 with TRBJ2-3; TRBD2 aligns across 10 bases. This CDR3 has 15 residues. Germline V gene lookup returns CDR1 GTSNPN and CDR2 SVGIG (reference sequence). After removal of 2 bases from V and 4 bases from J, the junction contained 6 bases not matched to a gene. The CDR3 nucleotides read TGTGCCTGGAGTTACGCAAGCGGGGGGGCAGATACGCAGTATTTT. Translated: CAWSYASGGADTQYF.

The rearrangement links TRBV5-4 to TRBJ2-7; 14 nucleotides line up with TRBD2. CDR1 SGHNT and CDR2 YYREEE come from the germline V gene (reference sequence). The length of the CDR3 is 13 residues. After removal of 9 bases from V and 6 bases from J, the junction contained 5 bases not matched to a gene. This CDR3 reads CAMGLAGVGEQYF. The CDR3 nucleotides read TGTGCCATGGGACTAGCGGGAGTTGGCGAGCAGTACTTC.

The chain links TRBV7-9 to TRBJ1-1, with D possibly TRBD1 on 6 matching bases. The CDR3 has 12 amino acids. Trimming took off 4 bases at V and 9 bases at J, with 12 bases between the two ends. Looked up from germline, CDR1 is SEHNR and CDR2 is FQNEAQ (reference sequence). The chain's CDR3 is CASSSRDTKAFF. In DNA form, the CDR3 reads TGTGCCAGCAGCTCCCGGGACACCAAAGCTTTCTTT.

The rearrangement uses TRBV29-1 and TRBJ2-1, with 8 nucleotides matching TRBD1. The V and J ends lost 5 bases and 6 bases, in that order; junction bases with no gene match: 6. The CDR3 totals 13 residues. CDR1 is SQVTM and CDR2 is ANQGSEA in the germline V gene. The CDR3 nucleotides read TGCAGCGTTCGGACAGGGTGGCCCAATGAGCAGTTCTTC. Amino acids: CSVRTGWPNEQFF.

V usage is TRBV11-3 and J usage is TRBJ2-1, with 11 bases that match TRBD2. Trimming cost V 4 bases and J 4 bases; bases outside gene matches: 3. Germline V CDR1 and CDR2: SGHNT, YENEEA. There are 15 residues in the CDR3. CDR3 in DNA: TGTGCCAGCAGCTCCGGGACTAGCGGATACAATGAGCAGTTCTTC. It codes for CASSSGTSGYNEQFF.

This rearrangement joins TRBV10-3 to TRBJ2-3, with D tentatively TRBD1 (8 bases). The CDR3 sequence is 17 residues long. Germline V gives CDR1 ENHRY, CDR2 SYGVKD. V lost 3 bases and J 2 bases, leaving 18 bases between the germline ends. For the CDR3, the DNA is TGTGCCATCAGTGAAGTAGGACAGGGAGGGATCACAGATACGCAGTATTTT. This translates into CAISEVGQGGITDTQYF.

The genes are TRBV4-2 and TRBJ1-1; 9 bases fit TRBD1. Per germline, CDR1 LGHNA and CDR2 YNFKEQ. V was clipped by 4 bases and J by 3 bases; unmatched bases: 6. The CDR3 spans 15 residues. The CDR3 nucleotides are TGTGCCAGCAGCCGCTCGGGACAGGGTGACACTGAAGCTTTCTTT. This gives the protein CASSRSGQGDTEAFF.

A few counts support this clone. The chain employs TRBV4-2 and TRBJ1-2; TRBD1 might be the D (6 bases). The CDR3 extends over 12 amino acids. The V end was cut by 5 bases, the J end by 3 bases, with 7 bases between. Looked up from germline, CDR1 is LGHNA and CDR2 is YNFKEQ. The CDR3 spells CASSSGDYGYTF. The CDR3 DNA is TGTGCCAGCAGCTCAGGGGACTATGGCTACACCTTC.

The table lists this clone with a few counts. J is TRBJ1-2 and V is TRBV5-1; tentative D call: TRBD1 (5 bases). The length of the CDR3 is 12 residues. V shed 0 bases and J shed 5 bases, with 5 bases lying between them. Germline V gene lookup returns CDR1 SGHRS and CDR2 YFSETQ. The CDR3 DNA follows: TGCGCCAGCAGCTTGGAGGGGTATGGCTACACCTTC. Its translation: CASSLEGYGYTF. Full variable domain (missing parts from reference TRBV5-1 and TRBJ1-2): KAGVTQTPRYLIKTRGQQVTLSCSPISGHRSVSWYQQTPGQGLQFLFEYFSETQRNKGNFPGRFSGRQFSNSRSEMNVSTLELGDSALYLCASSLEGYGYTFGSGTRLTVV.

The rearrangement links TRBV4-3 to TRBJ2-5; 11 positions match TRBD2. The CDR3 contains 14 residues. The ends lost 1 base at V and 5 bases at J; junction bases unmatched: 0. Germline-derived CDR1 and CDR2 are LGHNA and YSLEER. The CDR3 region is CASSQGLAGETQYF. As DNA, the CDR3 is TGCGCCAGCAGCCAAGGACTAGCGGGGGAGACCCAGTACTTC.

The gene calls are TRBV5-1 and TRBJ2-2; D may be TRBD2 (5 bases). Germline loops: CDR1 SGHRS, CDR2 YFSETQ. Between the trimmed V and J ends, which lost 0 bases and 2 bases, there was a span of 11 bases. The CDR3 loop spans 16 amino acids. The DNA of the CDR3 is TGCGCCAGCAGCTTGGGGGCGGGTGCCAACACCGGGGAGCTGTTTTTT. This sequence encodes CASSLGAGANTGELFF.

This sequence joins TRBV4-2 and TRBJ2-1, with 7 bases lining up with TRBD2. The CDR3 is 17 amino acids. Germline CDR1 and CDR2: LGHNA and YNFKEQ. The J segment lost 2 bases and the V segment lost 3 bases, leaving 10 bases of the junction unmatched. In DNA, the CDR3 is TGTGCCAGCAGCCAGGTGGCACTAGCGACCACCTACAATGAGCAGTTCTTC. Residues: CASSQVALATTYNEQFF.

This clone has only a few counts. The CDR3 nucleotides are TGCAGCGGGCAGACAGGGGCTGACCTCAATGAGCAGTTCTTC. Amino acid sequence: CSGQTGADLNEQFF. The V call is TRBV29-1, the J call TRBJ2-1; TRBD1 matches 8 bases. V lost 7 bases to trimming and J lost 6 bases; unmatched junction nucleotides: 11. Germline assignment: CDR1 SQVTM and CDR2 ANQGSEA. The CDR3 is 14 amino acids.

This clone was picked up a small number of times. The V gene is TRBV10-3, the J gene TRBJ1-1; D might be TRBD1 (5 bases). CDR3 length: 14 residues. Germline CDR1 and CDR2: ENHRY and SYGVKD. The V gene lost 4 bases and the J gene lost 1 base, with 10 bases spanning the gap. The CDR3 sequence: CAISVQDTNTEAFF. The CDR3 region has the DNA TGTGCCATCAGTGTCCAGGACACGAACACTGAAGCTTTCTTT.

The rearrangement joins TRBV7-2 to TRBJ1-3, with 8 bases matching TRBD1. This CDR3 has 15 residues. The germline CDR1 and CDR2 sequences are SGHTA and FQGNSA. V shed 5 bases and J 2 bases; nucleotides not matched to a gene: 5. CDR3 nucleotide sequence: TGTGCCAGCAGCCCGGGACAGGAGACTGGAAACACCATATATTTT. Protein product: CASSPGQETGNTIYF.